Sequencing of this TCR beta chain was carried out in a study of T cells expressing NK-cell markers. As for the study in general: Source material for TCR beta repertoires consisted of sorted CD3+CD56+NKG2C+, CD3+CD56+NKG2C- and CD3+CD56-NKG2C+ T cells. One of eight sequenced donors was HCMV-seronegative; the other seven were seropositive.

Reprocessing the 5' RACE reads, TCRdb reports a single entry for every CDR3 protein and omits DNA. The sample's table shows about 150,000 distinct CDR3 sequences. A remark on this clonotype: The antigen is undetermined.

Study results and limitations: Dominant NKG2C+ clonotypes made up roughly 1.0-8% of CD8+ T cells in over five donors.

Germline V gives CDR1 SQVTM, CDR2 ANQGSEA. The CDR3 spans 13 residues. The source of this sequence is a woman aged 50 to 65 in good health. The material sequenced was blood T cells: a sorted CD56 or NKG2C T cell subset, CD4+ or CD8+ T cells, or bulk PBMC T cells (not recorded which). The rearrangement links TRBV29-1 to TRBJ2-7; TCRdb gives TRBD2 as the D gene, but with no DNA this cannot be confirmed. The CDR3 spells CSVGTSGNYEQYF.